This T cell receptor beta chain was sequenced during a study of CD8+CD57+ T cells in acquired aplastic anemia. As for the study in general: Sorted cells (CD4+ and CD8+) yielded DNA amounts that averaged approximately 3 ug. Healthy donors gave about 10 million reads on average for CD4+ cells.

This clonotype was picked up one time. Antigen specificity is unknown. Genomic DNA constituted the template upon which TCR beta VDJ and CDR3 profiling was performed. TCRdb redid the calling of the reads with MiXCR, one entry per CDR3 protein. Of hundreds of thousands of distinct CDR3 sequences listed, about 70% were seen once; the top ten hold 3.5% to 4.5%. The CDR3 loop spans 15 amino acids. The V gene's germline CDR1 is SSHAT and CDR2 FNYEAQ (reference sequence). V was pared by 5 bases and J by 10 bases, with 15 bases of the junction left unmatched. Broader study findings: Patients and controls shared twenty-nine CD8+ CDR3 sequences, highly expressed in patients. Any difference that existed in CD8+ Simpson's diversity between patients and controls was not significant.

This chain links TRBV7-7 with TRBJ1-2; 8 nucleotides line up with TRBD1. This clonotype originated in a human donor in good health, serving as a control. What was sequenced was sorted CD4+, CD8+, or CD8+CD57+ T cells (not recorded which) from PBMCs. Here the CDR3 DNA reads TGTGCCAGCAGCCCTGGGACAGGCTACTACGATGACTACACCTTC. It codes for CASSPGTGYYDDYTF.